The source of this T cell receptor beta chain is a study of beta chain features in type 1 diabetes. A word on this clone: Its antigen is not known.

Germline CDR1 GTSNPN, CDR2 SVGIG (reference sequence). CDR3 length equals 14 residues. V lost 5 bases and J 4 bases, leaving 17 bases between the germline ends. Study-wide results and limits: In the patient group, naive, central memory and Treg TCRB repertoires seemed more alike than in the healthy donor group. In every one of the four CD4+ subsets, TCRB CDR3s were moderately but significantly shorter in Type 1 diabetes patients.

As every portion of the isolated RNA was reverse transcribed, the sequencing read expressed TCRB transcripts. Clones were sequenced by immunoSEQ multiplex PCR, and TCRdb holds only the in-frame ones, with some missing. The sample has 200,000 to 300,000 clones, 20% seen once. Markers CD45RO/CCR7/CD25/CD127/CD95/CD27 served to sort CD4+ naive, central memory, regulatory and stem cell-like memory cells. Purity of each sorted population was above 95%. The receptor's source is a woman between 40 and 55 years old with type 1 diabetes. Sequenced sample: naive CD4+ T cells from blood. The V and J genes are TRBV30 and TRBJ1-2; TRBD1 is a possible D gene (5 bases). CDR3 DNA sequence: TGTGCCTGGGGGAGGCAGGGCCGATTCTATGGCTACACCTTC. Its translation is CAWGRQGRFYGYTF. The full variable domain, in which reference TRBV30 and TRBJ1-2 provide the parts outside the CDR3, is SQTIHQWPATLVQPVGSPLSLECTVEGTSNPNLYWYRQAAGRGLQLLFYSVGIGQISSEVPQNLSASRPQDRQFILSSKKLLLSDSGFYLCAWGRQGRFYGYTFGSGTRLTVV.